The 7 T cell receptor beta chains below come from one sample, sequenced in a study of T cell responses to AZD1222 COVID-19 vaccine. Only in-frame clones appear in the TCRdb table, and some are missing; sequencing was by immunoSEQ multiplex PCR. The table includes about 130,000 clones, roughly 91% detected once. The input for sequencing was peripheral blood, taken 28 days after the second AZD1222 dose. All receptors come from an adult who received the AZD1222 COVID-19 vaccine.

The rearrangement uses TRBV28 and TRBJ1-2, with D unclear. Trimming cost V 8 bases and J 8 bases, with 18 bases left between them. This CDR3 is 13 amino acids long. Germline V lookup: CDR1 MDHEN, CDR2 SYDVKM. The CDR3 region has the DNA TGTGCCAGCCTCCCACAATCTCCGGGGGGCTACACCTTC. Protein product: CASLPQSPGGYTF.

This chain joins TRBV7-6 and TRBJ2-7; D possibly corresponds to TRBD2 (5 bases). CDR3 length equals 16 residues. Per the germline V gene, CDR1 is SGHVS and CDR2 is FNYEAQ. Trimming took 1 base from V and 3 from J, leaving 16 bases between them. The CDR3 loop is CASSLVLAGLGYEQYF. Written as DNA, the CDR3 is TGTGCCAGCAGCTTAGTCTTGGCGGGCCTAGGCTACGAGCAGTACTTC.

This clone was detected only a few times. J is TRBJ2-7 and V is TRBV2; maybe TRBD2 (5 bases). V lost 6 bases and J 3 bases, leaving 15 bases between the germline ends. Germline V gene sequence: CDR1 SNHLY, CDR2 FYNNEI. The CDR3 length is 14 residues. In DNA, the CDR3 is TGTGCCAGCAGGGACCAAGCGGCCGACTACGAGCAGTACTTC. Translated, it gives CASRDQAADYEQYF.

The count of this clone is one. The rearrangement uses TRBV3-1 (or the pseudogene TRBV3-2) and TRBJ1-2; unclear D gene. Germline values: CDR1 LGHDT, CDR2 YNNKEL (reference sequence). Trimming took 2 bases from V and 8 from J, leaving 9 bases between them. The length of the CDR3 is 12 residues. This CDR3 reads CASSQTERGYTF. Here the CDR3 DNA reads TGTGCCAGCAGCCAAACAGAACGAGGCTACACCTTC.

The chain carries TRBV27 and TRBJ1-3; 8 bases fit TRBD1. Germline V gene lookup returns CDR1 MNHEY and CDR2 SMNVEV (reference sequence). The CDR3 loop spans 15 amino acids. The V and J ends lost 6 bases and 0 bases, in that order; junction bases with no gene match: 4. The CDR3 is CASRTTGVSGNTIYF. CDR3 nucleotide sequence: TGTGCCAGCAGGACGACAGGGGTCTCTGGAAACACCATATATTTT.

CDR3 loop: CASSYPGHGDFYEQYF. Here the CDR3 DNA reads TGTGCCAGCAGTTACCCGGGGCACGGAGACTTCTACGAGCAGTACTTC. V is TRBV6-5 and J is TRBJ2-7; the D call may be TRBD1 or TRBD2 (5 bases each). The length of the CDR3 is 16 residues. Germline V lookup: CDR1 MNHEY, CDR2 SVGAGI. Trimming took off 2 bases at V and 3 bases at J, with 17 bases between the two ends.

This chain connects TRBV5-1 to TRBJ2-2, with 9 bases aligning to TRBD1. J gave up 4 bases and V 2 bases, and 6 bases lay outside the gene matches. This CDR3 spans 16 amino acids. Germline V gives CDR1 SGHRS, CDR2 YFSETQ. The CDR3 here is CASSLQGARGTGELFF. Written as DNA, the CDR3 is TGCGCCAGCAGCTTACAGGGGGCGCGCGGCACCGGGGAGCTGTTTTTT.